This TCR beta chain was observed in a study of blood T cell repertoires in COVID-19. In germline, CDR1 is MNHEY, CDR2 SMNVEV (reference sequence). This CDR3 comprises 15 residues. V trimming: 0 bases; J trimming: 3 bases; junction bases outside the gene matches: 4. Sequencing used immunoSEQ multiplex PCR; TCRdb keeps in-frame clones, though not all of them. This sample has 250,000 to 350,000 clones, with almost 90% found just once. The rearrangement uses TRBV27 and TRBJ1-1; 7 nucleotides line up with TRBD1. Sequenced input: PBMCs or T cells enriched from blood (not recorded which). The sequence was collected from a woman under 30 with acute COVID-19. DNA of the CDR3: TGTGCCAGCAGTTTATCGAGGACAGGCTACACTGAAGCTTTCTTT. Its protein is CASSLSRTGYTEAFF.